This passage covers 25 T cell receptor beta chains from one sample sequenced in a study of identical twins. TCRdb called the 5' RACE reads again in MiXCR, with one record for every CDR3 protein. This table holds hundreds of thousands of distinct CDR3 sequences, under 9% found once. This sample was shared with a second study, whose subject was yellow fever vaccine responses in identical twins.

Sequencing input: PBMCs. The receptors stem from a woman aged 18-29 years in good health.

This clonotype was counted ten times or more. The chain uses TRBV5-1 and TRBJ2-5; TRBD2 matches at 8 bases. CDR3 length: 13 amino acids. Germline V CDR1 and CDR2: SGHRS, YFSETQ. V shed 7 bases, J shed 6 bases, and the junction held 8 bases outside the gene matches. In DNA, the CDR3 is TGCGCCAGCTCTTCGGGGGGGAGCAAGACCCAGTACTTC. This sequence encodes CASSSGGSKTQYF.

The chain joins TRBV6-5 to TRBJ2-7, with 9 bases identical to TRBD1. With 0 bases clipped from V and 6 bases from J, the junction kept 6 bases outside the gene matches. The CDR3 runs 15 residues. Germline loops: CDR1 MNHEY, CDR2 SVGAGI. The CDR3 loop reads CASSYSRTGVSEQYF. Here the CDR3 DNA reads TGTGCCAGCAGTTACTCGAGGACAGGGGTTTCCGAGCAGTACTTC.

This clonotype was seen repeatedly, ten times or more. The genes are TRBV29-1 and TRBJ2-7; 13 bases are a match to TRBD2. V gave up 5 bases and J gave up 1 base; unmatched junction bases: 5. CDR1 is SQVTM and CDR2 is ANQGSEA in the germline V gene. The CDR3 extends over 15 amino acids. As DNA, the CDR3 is TGCAGCGTTTCTAGGACTAGCGGGAGTTCCTACGAGCAGTACTTC. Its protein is CSVSRTSGSSYEQYF.

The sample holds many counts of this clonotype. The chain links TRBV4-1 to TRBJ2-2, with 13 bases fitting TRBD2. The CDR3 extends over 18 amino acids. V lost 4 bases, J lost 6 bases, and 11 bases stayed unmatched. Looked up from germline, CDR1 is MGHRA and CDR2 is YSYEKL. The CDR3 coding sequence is TGCGCCAGCAGCCGACGGTCCGGGACTAGCGGGACTCCCGGGGAGCTGTTTTTT. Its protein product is CASSRRSGTSGTPGELFF.

The chain's CDR3 is CASSPERGPGFYEQYF. For the CDR3, the DNA is TGTGCCAGCAGCCCAGAGAGGGGGCCGGGATTCTACGAGCAGTACTTC. V gene TRBV7-9 combines with J gene TRBJ2-7, with 7 bases that match TRBD1. V dropped 5 bases and J dropped 3; count of bases not matched to a gene: 13. Germline CDR1 reads SEHNR; CDR2 reads FQNEAQ (reference sequence). The CDR3 extends over 16 amino acids.

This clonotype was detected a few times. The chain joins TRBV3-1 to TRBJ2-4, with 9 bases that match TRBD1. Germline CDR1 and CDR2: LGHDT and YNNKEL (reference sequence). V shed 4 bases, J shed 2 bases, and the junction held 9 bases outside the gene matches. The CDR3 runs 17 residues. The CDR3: CASSRTGVEGPKNIQYF. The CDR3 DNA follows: TGTGCCAGCAGCCGGACAGGGGTTGAAGGCCCCAAAAACATTCAGTACTTC.

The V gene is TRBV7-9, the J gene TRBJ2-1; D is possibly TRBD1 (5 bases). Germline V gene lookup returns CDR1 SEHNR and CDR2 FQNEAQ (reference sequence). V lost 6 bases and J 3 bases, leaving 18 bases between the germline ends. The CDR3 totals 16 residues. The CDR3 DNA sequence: TGTGCCAGCAGATACGACAGTGGCTTTATCTACAATGAGCAGTTCTTC. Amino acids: CASRYDSGFIYNEQFF.

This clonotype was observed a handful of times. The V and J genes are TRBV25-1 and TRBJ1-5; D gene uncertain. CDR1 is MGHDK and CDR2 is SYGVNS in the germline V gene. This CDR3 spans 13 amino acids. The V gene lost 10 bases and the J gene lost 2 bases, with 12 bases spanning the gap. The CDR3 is CANPREGNQPQHF. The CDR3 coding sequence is TGTGCCAACCCTAGAGAAGGCAATCAGCCCCAGCATTTT.

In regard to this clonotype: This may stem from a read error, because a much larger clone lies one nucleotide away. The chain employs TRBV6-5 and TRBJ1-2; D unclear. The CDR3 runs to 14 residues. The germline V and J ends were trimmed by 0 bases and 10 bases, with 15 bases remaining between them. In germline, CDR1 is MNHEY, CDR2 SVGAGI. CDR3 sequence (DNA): TGTGCCAGCAGTTACTCAGGCGGTTCAGGAGACTACACCTTC. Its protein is CASSYSGGSGDYTF.

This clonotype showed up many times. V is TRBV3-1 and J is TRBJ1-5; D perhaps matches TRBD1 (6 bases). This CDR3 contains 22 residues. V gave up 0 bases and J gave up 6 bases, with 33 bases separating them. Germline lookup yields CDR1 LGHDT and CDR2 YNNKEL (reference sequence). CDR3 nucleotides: TGTGCCAGCAGCCAAGATAGGAGGCAGGGGACTTTCGTACCACCTAAATTTCAGCCCCAGCATTTT. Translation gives CASSQDRRQGTFVPPKFQPQHF.

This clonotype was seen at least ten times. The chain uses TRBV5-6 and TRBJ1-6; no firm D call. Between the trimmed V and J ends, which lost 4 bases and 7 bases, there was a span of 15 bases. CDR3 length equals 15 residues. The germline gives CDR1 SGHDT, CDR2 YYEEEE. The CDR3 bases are TGTGCCAGCAGCCGGCGGGGTGACGCGAATTCACCCCTCCACTTT. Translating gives CASSRRGDANSPLHF. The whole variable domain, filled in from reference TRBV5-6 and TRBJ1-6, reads DAGVTQSPTHLIKTRGQQVTLRCSPKSGHDTVSWYQQALGQGPQFIFQYYEEEERQRGNFPDRFSGHQFPNYSSELNVNALLLGDSALYLCASSRRGDANSPLHFGNGTRLTVT.

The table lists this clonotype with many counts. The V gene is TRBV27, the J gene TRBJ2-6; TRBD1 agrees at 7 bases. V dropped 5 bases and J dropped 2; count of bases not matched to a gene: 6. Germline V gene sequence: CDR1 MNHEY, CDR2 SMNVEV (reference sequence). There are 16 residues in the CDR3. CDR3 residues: CASSPTGVAGANVLTF. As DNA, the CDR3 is TGTGCCAGCAGTCCCACAGGGGTAGCTGGGGCCAACGTCCTGACTTTC.

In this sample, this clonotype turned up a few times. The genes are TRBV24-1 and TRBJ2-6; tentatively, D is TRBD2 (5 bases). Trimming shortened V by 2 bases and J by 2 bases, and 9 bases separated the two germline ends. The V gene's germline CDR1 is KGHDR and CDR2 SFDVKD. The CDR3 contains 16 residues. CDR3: CATSDSFGTGANVLTF. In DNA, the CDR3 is TGTGCCACCAGTGATTCGTTCGGGACTGGGGCCAACGTCCTGACTTTC.

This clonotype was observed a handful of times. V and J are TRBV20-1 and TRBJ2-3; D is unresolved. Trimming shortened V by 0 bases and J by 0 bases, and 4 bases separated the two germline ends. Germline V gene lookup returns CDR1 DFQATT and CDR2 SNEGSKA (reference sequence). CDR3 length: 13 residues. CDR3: CSARDVSTDTQYF. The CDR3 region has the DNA TGCAGTGCTAGAGATGTCAGCACAGATACGCAGTATTTT.

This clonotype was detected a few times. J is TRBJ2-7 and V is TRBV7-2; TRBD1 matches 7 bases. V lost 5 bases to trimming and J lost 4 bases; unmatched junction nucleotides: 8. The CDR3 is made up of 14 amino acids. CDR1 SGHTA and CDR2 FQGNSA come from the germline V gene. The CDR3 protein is CASSAHRDRYEQYF. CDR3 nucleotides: TGTGCCAGCAGCGCTCACCGGGACAGATACGAGCAGTACTTC.

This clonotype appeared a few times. CDR3 coding DNA: TGTGCCAGCAGCCACTACAGGGATACCGGAAACACCATATATTTT. Residues: CASSHYRDTGNTIYF. The chain joins TRBV3-1 to TRBJ1-3; perhaps TRBD1 as D (6 bases). Germline CDR1 reads LGHDT; CDR2 reads YNNKEL (reference sequence). V lost 3 bases and J lost 4, with 13 bases in between. There are 15 residues in the CDR3.

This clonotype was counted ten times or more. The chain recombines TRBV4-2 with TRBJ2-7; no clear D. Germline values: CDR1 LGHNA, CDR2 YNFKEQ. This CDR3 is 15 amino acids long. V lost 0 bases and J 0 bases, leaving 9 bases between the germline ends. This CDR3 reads CASSQDADDSYEQYF. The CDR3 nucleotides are TGTGCCAGCAGCCAAGACGCGGACGACTCCTACGAGCAGTACTTC.

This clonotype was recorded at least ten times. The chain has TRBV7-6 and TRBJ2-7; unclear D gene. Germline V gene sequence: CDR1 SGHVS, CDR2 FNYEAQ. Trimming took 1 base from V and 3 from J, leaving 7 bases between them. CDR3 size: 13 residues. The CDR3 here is CASSLGSLYEQYF. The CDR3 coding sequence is TGTGCCAGCAGCTTAGGAAGTCTCTACGAGCAGTACTTC.

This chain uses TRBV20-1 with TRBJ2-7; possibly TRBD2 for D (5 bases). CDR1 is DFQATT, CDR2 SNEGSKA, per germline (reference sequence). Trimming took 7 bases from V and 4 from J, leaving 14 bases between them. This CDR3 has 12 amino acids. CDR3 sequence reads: CSERRGPYEQYF. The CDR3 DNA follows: TGCAGTGAGCGGCGCGGACCTTACGAGCAGTACTTC.

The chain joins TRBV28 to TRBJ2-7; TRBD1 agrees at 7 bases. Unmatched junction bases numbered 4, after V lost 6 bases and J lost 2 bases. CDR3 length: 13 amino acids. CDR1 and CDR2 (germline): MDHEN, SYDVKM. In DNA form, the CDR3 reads TGTGCCAGCAGAATAGGGACAGCCTACGAGCAGTACTTC. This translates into CASRIGTAYEQYF.

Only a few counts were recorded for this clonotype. CDR3 amino acids: CASSPSRPRNEQFF. In nucleotides, the CDR3 is TGTGCCAGCAGTCCTAGTCGGCCTAGGAATGAGCAGTTCTTC. The V gene is TRBV6-2 or TRBV6-3, the J gene TRBJ2-1; D not certain. V was pared by 5 bases and J by 7 bases, with 15 bases between. The germline gives CDR1 MNHEY, CDR2 SVGEGT. The CDR3 length is 14 residues.

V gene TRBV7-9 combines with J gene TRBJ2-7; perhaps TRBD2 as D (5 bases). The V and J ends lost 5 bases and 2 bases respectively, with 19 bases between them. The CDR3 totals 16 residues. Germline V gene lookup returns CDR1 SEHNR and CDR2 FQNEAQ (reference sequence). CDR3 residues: CASSPRAGLLTYEQYF. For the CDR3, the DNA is TGTGCCAGCAGCCCCCGTGCAGGACTTCTAACCTACGAGCAGTACTTC. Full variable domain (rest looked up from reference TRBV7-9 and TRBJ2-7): DTGVSQNPRHKITKRGQNVTFRCDPISEHNRLYWYRQTLGQGPEFLTYFQNEAQLEKSRLLSDRFSAERPKGSFSTLEIQRTEQGDSAMYLCASSPRAGLLTYEQYFGPGTRLTVT.

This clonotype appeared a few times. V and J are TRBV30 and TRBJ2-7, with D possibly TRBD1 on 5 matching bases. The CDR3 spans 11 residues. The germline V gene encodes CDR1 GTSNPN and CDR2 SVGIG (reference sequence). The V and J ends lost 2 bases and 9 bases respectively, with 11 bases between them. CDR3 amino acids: CAWSWEGVQYF. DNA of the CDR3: TGTGCCTGGAGTTGGGAAGGGGTGCAGTACTTC.

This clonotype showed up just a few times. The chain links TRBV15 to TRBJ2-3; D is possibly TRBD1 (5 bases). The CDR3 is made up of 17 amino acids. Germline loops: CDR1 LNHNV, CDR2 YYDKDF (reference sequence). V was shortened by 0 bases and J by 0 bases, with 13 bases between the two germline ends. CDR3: CATSRERAGWSTDTQYF. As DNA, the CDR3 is TGTGCCACCAGCAGAGAGAGAGCAGGGTGGAGCACAGATACGCAGTATTTT.

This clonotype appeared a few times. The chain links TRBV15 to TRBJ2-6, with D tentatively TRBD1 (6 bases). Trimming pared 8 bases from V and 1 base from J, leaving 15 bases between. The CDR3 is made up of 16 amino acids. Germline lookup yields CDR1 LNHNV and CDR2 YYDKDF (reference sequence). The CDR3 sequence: CATQKTGLSGANVLTF. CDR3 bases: TGTGCCACCCAAAAAACAGGGCTTTCTGGGGCCAACGTCCTGACTTTC.